One sample yielded the 30 T cell receptor beta chains listed below, sequenced in a study of blood T cell repertoires in COVID-19. Clones were sequenced by immunoSEQ multiplex PCR, and TCRdb holds only the in-frame ones, with some missing. The sample lists about 280,000 clones; just under 90% were seen once. Source material: PBMCs or T cells enriched from blood (not recorded which). These receptors were taken from a woman aged 55-70 years who had recovered from COVID-19.

Of note for this clone: Within the sample, other DNA sequences also encode this same CDR3. The V call is TRBV3-1 (or the pseudogene TRBV3-2), the J call TRBJ1-5, with TRBD1 matching over 8 bases. Losses at the gene ends were 1 base for V and 7 bases for J; bases not matched to a gene: 3. The CDR3 consists of 14 residues. CDR1 is LGHDT and CDR2 is YNNKEL in the germline V gene (reference sequence). The DNA of the CDR3 is TGTGCCAGCAGCCAAGTACAGGGGGGCCAGCCCCAGCATTTT. This gives the protein CASSQVQGGQPQHF.

The chain joins TRBV5-8 to TRBJ1-5; possibly TRBD1 for D (6 bases). Between the trimmed V and J ends, which lost 2 bases and 7 bases, there was a span of 10 bases. CDR1 and CDR2 from the germline V gene are SGHTS and YDEGEE. The CDR3 contains 13 residues. The CDR3 region is CASSFRGGQPQHF. For the CDR3, the DNA is TGTGCCAGCAGCTTCAGGGGCGGACAGCCCCAGCATTTT.

This clone showed up just a few times. The V and J genes are TRBV5-4 and TRBJ1-3, with D maybe TRBD1 (5 bases). Germline V gene data show CDR1 as SGHNT and CDR2 as YYREEE (reference sequence). The CDR3 spans 14 residues. V lost 2 bases to trimming and J lost 4 bases, with 10 bases between them. CDR3 DNA: TGTGCCAGCAGCTTTTGGGGCGTAGGAAACACCATATATTTT. Translated, it gives CASSFWGVGNTIYF.

This clone appeared once. This chain joins TRBV9 and TRBJ1-1; no firm D call. The CDR3 covers 13 residues. CDR1 is SGDLS, CDR2 YYNGEE, per germline. V lost 4 bases to trimming and J lost 5 bases, with 12 bases between them. DNA for the CDR3: TGTGCCAGCAGCAGCGACGGGTGGACTGAAGCTTTCTTT. Translated: CASSSDGWTEAFF.

The V call is TRBV10-3, the J call TRBJ2-1, with D possibly being TRBD1 (5 bases). The CDR3 totals 15 residues. CDR1 is ENHRY, CDR2 SYGVKD, per germline. V dropped 4 bases and J dropped 9 bases, with 19 bases sitting between them. The chain's CDR3 is CAISGGGDSKSEQFF. The DNA of the CDR3 is TGTGCCATCAGTGGCGGCGGAGACAGTAAGAGTGAGCAGTTCTTC.

This chain uses TRBV7-6 with TRBJ2-7, with a weak D call TRBD2 (5 bases). Trimming cost V 4 bases and J 4 bases, with 17 bases left between them. The germline CDR1 and CDR2 sequences are SGHVS and FNYEAQ. This CDR3 spans 15 amino acids. CDR3 in DNA: TGTGCCAGCAGCTCACTCCCGGACTCGGATTACGAGCAGTACTTC. Translated, it gives CASSSLPDSDYEQYF.

The chain employs TRBV30 and TRBJ1-4, with D hard to call. V lost 2 bases, J lost 8 bases, and 6 bases lay in between. CDR3 size: 11 residues. Germline lookup yields CDR1 GTSNPN and CDR2 SVGIG (reference sequence). In DNA, the CDR3 is TGTGCCTGGAGTACCCGGGAAAAACTGTTTTTT. It encodes CAWSTREKLFF.

The rearrangement joins TRBV3-1 (or the pseudogene TRBV3-2) to TRBJ1-5, with TRBD1 as a possible D gene (5 bases). With 3 bases removed from V and 0 bases from J, the gap between germline ends came to 9 bases. The CDR3 spans 15 residues. CDR1 and CDR2 from the germline V gene are LGHDT and YNNKEL (reference sequence). The CDR3 nucleotides read TGTGCCAGCAGCCAGACAGTTTATAGCAATCAGCCCCAGCATTTT. It is translated as CASSQTVYSNQPQHF.

The rearrangement links TRBV4-1 to TRBJ1-4; D uncertain. Trimming cost V 0 bases and J 8 bases, with 10 bases left between them. The V gene's germline CDR1 is MGHRA and CDR2 YSYEKL. This CDR3 spans 14 amino acids. The CDR3 DNA is TGCGCCAGCAGCCAAGATATCGGTCGGGAAAAACTGTTTTTT. Translation: CASSQDIGREKLFF.

V gene TRBV18 combines with J gene TRBJ2-7; D might be TRBD1 (5 bases). The CDR3 is 13 residues long. V lost 3 bases and J 4 bases, leaving 10 bases between the germline ends. Germline V CDR1 and CDR2: KGHSH, LQKENI. This CDR3 reads CASSPERQYEQYF. The CDR3 DNA reads TGTGCCAGCTCACCTGAACGACAGTACGAGCAGTACTTC.

The chain combines TRBV11-3 with TRBJ1-1; 10 positions match TRBD1. CDR3 length: 16 amino acids. V lost 5 bases and J lost 5; bases outside the gene matches: 11. Looked up from germline, CDR1 is SGHNT and CDR2 is YENEEA. CDR3 loop: CASSKDRGKISTEAFF. The DNA of the CDR3 is TGTGCCAGCAGCAAGGACAGGGGGAAGATCAGTACTGAAGCTTTCTTT.

The chain uses TRBV3-1 (or the pseudogene TRBV3-2) and TRBJ2-7; 7 nucleotides line up with TRBD1. Germline loops: CDR1 LGHDT, CDR2 YNNKEL (reference sequence). CDR3 length equals 14 residues. V trimming: 2 bases; J trimming: 3 bases; junction bases outside the gene matches: 4. In DNA form, the CDR3 reads TGTGCCAGCAGCCAACCGGGACAGAACTACGAGCAGTACTTC. Its protein product is CASSQPGQNYEQYF.

The chain recombines TRBV14 with TRBJ1-2; TRBD1 agrees at 9 bases. CDR3 length equals 14 residues. Trimming took 5 bases from V and 7 from J; bases not matched to a gene: 8. Germline assignment: CDR1 SGHDN and CDR2 FVKESK. The CDR3 sequence is CASSTLQGASGYTF. CDR3 DNA sequence: TGTGCCAGCAGCACTCTACAGGGGGCCTCTGGCTACACCTTC.

The rearrangement uses TRBV28 and TRBJ2-1; 11 positions agree with TRBD2. Trimming cost V 4 bases and J 3 bases; bases outside gene matches: 5. The CDR3 consists of 16 residues. The germline V gene has CDR1 MDHEN and CDR2 SYDVKM. CDR3 sequence reads: CASSSSSGGNYNEQFF. CDR3 nucleotide sequence: TGTGCCAGCAGTTCCTCTAGCGGGGGGAACTACAATGAGCAGTTCTTC.

The chain links TRBV2 to TRBJ1-2; a possible D gene is TRBD1 (5 bases). The CDR3 is 12 residues long. Per the germline V gene, CDR1 is SNHLY and CDR2 is FYNNEI. V was cut by 6 bases and J by 7 bases, with 12 bases left in between. This CDR3 reads CASSAGLLGYTF. The DNA of the CDR3 is TGTGCCAGCAGCGCAGGGCTTCTTGGCTACACCTTC.

This sequence joins TRBV9 and TRBJ2-1; TRBD2 matches at 10 bases. V lost 3 bases to trimming and J lost 3 bases; unmatched junction nucleotides: 6. This CDR3 region has 16 residues. Germline CDR1 SGDLS, CDR2 YYNGEE. The DNA of the CDR3 is TGTGCCAGCAGCGCCCTCGGGACTAGCGACTACAATGAGCAGTTCTTC. Amino acid sequence: CASSALGTSDYNEQFF. The variable domain in full, with the rest retrieved from reference TRBV9 and TRBJ2-1, is DSGVTQTPKHLITATGQRVTLRCSPRSGDLSVYWYQQSLDQGLQFLIQYYNGEERAKGNILERFSAQQFPDLHSELNLSSLELGDSALYFCASSALGTSDYNEQFFGPGTRLTVL.

CDR3 in amino acids: CASSIHRVTNEKLFF. The CDR3 nucleotides read TGTGCCAGTAGTATTCACAGGGTAACTAATGAAAAACTGTTTTTT. The chain recombines TRBV19 with TRBJ1-4; D possibly corresponds to TRBD1 (6 bases). This CDR3 spans 15 amino acids. Trimming cost V 3 bases and J 1 base, with 9 bases left between them. CDR1 and CDR2 from the germline V gene are LNHDA and SQIVND (reference sequence).

The chain recombines TRBV28 with TRBJ2-5, with TRBD1 matching 8 bases. The trim removed 6 bases at V and 5 bases at J, leaving 8 bases unmatched. There are 14 residues in the CDR3. Germline CDR1 is MDHEN and CDR2 is SYDVKM. CDR3 amino acids: CASSETGVWETQYF. DNA for the CDR3: TGTGCCAGCAGCGAGACAGGGGTCTGGGAGACCCAGTACTTC.

The chain couples TRBV6-5 to TRBJ2-7, with D possibly TRBD2 on 6 matching bases. V dropped 8 bases and J dropped 0 bases, with 11 bases sitting between them. Germline assignment: CDR1 MNHEY and CDR2 SVGAGI. The CDR3 has 13 residues. This CDR3 is CASQGTPSYEQYF. CDR3 in DNA: TGTGCCAGCCAAGGGACTCCCTCCTACGAGCAGTACTTC.

The genes are TRBV27 and TRBJ1-2; 10 nucleotides agree with TRBD1. Germline V gives CDR1 MNHEY, CDR2 SMNVEV (reference sequence). The CDR3 totals 17 residues. J gave up 4 bases and V 8 bases, and 16 bases lay outside the gene matches. DNA for the CDR3: TGTGCCAGCTATACTCCGGGACAGGGGAAAGTGGGCTATGGCTACACCTTC. Translated, it gives CASYTPGQGKVGYGYTF.

The chain employs TRBV18 and TRBJ2-2, with unresolved D. The CDR3 has 15 residues. CDR1 is KGHSH, CDR2 LQKENI, per germline. Trimming pared 3 bases from V and 2 bases from J, leaving 10 bases between. CDR3 nucleotides: TGTGCCAGCTCACCCCTCCGGGTCAACACCGGGGAGCTGTTTTTT. It translates to CASSPLRVNTGELFF.

The rearrangement links TRBV30 to TRBJ1-3, with 7 nucleotides matching TRBD1. The CDR3 sequence is 14 residues long. CDR1 is GTSNPN, CDR2 SVGIG, per germline (reference sequence). The CDR3 region is CASSRDSLGNTIYF. The CDR3 coding sequence is TGTGCTAGCAGCCGGGACAGCCTTGGAAACACCATATATTTT.

The chain is built from TRBV5-1 and TRBJ1-2; D is perhaps TRBD1 (5 bases). CDR1 is SGHRS, CDR2 YFSETQ, per germline. The CDR3 covers 12 residues. The ends were cut back, 0 bases at V and 9 bases at J, with 9 bases in the middle. DNA for the CDR3: TGCGCCAGCAGCTTGGTCGGGGGTAGCTACACCTTC. This encodes CASSLVGGSYTF.

The rearrangement joins TRBV28 to TRBJ2-2, with 9 bases identical to TRBD1. This CDR3 is 16 amino acids long. Germline CDR1 and CDR2: MDHEN and SYDVKM. Trimming cost V 6 bases and J 4 bases; bases outside gene matches: 9. CDR3 loop: CASSEPGQGTTGELFF. The CDR3, as DNA: TGTGCCAGCAGCGAGCCGGGACAGGGCACCACCGGGGAGCTGTTTTTT.

The gene calls are TRBV9 and TRBJ2-1; TRBD2 aligns across 9 bases. V lost 4 bases to trimming and J lost 7 bases; unmatched junction nucleotides: 3. The CDR3 totals 13 residues. Germline V gene data show CDR1 as SGDLS and CDR2 as YYNGEE. The CDR3 DNA is TGTGCCAGCAGCCCCCTAGCGGGGAATGAGCAGTTCTTC. Its translation is CASSPLAGNEQFF.

V and J are TRBV28 and TRBJ1-2; D is perhaps TRBD1 (6 bases). Germline V CDR1 and CDR2: MDHEN, SYDVKM. The CDR3 length is 12 residues. V lost 7 bases, J lost 4 bases, and 10 bases lay in between. The CDR3, as DNA: TGTGCCAGCACCCCGGACAGCTATGGCTACACCTTC. It yields the protein CASTPDSYGYTF.

The chain links TRBV21-1 to TRBJ2-1; the DNA was not used to check the table's D call, TRBD2. TRBV21-1 is classified as a pseudogene. CDR3 length: 21 amino acids. Here the CDR3 DNA reads TGTGCCAGCACCACACGACCGGGACTAGCGGGTCAGCAAAGAACCTACAATGAGCAGTTCTTC. It codes for CASTTRPGLAGQQRTYNEQFF.

This clone was found once. The rearrangement uses TRBV28 and TRBJ2-7, with TRBD1 matching over 10 bases. The CDR3 has 14 residues. The V gene end was trimmed by 4 bases and the J gene end by 3 bases; junction bases not matched to a gene: 3. Looked up from germline, CDR1 is MDHEN and CDR2 is SYDVKM. CDR3: CASSSGTGDYEQYF. CDR3 coding DNA: TGTGCCAGCAGTTCAGGGACAGGGGACTACGAGCAGTACTTC.

V and J are TRBV27 and TRBJ1-1, with D uncertain. The germline V and J ends were trimmed by 3 bases and 11 bases, with 22 bases remaining between them. In germline, CDR1 is MNHEY, CDR2 SMNVEV (reference sequence). The CDR3 spans 15 residues. The CDR3 reads CASSFSERGTSRAFF. The CDR3 DNA reads as TGTGCCAGCAGTTTTTCAGAGAGAGGCACTTCAAGGGCTTTCTTT.

The chain carries TRBV3-1 (or the pseudogene TRBV3-2) and TRBJ2-3; weak D call: TRBD2 (6 bases). Germline V gene lookup returns CDR1 LGHDT and CDR2 YNNKEL (reference sequence). This CDR3 is built from 15 residues. Trimming removed 0 bases from V and 2 bases from J, with 9 bases in between. CDR3 nucleotides: TGTGCCAGCAGCCAAGACGCGGGGACCACAGATACGCAGTATTTT. Residues: CASSQDAGTTDTQYF.